The present T cell receptor (beta chain) was sequenced within a study of T-cell memory formation after mild COVID-19. The TCR alpha and TCR beta cDNA libraries, bearing sample barcodes and UMIs, were generated by 5'RACE using constant-segment primers. TCRdb processed the 5' RACE reads anew with MiXCR; each CDR3 protein has one entry. The sample has a few hundred thousand distinct CDR3 sequences, less than 25% seen once. This clonotype was observed a few times. This sequence was found in an adult woman who had mild COVID-19 (a few samples of this study predate the infection). Cell type and time point are not known. Input material: PBMCs or a T cell subset sorted from them (not recorded which).

The CDR3 DNA reads as TGTGCCAGCTCACCGAGGGAGAACACCGGGGAGCTGTTTTTT. Its protein product is CASSPRENTGELFF. This chain links TRBV18 with TRBJ2-2, with D perhaps matching TRBD2 (5 bases). Germline-derived CDR1 and CDR2 are KGHSH and LQKENI. The CDR3 is made up of 14 amino acids. The V end lost 3 bases, the J end lost 1 base, and 6 bases lay between the germline ends. Using reference TRBV18 and TRBJ2-2 for the parts outside the CDR3, the full variable domain is NAGVMQNPRHLVRRRGQEARLRCSPMKGHSHVYWYRQLPEEGLKFMVYLQKENIIDESGMPKERFSAEFPKEGPSILRIQQVVRGDSAAYFCASSPRENTGELFFGEGSRLTVL.